The 23 T cell receptor beta chains reported below all come from one sample, sequenced in a study of blood T cell repertoires in COVID-19. Data came from immunoSEQ multiplex PCR; TCRdb stores just in-frame clones and leaves some out. The repertoire holds around 200,000 clones, roughly four fifths seen once, with around 6.1% in the top ten. The sequencing input was peripheral blood. The receptors were sampled from a woman aged 40 to 50 with acute or convalescent COVID-19.

The J gene is TRBJ2-3, the V gene TRBV6-5; 7 bases align to TRBD2. Germline-derived CDR1 and CDR2 are MNHEY and SVGAGI. After removal of 4 bases from V and 5 bases from J, the junction contained 12 bases not matched to a gene. The CDR3 consists of 16 residues. The CDR3 loop is CASSSVRQGGRDTQYF. DNA for the CDR3: TGTGCCAGCAGTTCTGTCCGCCAGGGCGGGAGAGATACGCAGTATTTT.

This sequence joins TRBV5-6 and TRBJ1-2; D might be TRBD1 (6 bases). Trimming left V 2 bases short and J 5 bases short, with 10 bases between. The CDR3 totals 13 residues. Germline loops: CDR1 SGHDT, CDR2 YYEEEE. The CDR3, as DNA: TGTGCCAGCAGCTTTGGACAGCTTTATGGCTACACCTTC. This sequence encodes CASSFGQLYGYTF.

The genes are TRBV5-6 and TRBJ2-5; 10 bases fit TRBD1. CDR1 and CDR2 from the germline V gene are SGHDT and YYEEEE. With V trimmed by 0 bases and J by 4 bases, 3 bases remained unmatched. This CDR3 spans 15 amino acids. The CDR3 reads CASSLGTGGRETQYF. The DNA of the CDR3 is TGTGCCAGCAGCTTGGGGACAGGGGGGCGAGAGACCCAGTACTTC. Drawing the rest from reference TRBV5-6 and TRBJ2-5, the complete variable domain is DAGVTQSPTHLIKTRGQQVTLRCSPKSGHDTVSWYQQALGQGPQFIFQYYEEEERQRGNFPDRFSGHQFPNYSSELNVNALLLGDSALYLCASSLGTGGRETQYFGPGTRLLVL.

This chain links TRBV19 with TRBJ2-2; 12 positions match TRBD1. This CDR3 comprises 16 residues. V lost 4 bases and J lost 6; bases outside the gene matches: 6. Germline lookup yields CDR1 LNHDA and CDR2 SQIVND (reference sequence). DNA for the CDR3: TGTGCCAGTAGTAGCCGGGACAGGGGGCTAGCCGGGGAGCTGTTTTTT. It encodes CASSSRDRGLAGELFF. Full variable domain (missing parts from reference TRBV19 and TRBJ2-2): DGGITQSPKYLFRKEGQNVTLSCEQNLNHDAMYWYRQDPGQGLRLIYYSQIVNDFQKGDIAEGYSVSREKKESFPLTVTSAQKNPTAFYLCASSSRDRGLAGELFFGEGSRLTVL.

This clone was detected only once. This CDR3 reads CASRPGTATTYEQYF. Here the CDR3 DNA reads TGTGCCAGCAGACCCGGGACAGCTACCACCTACGAGCAGTACTTC. The chain recombines TRBV2 with TRBJ2-7, with 7 bases aligning to TRBD1. This CDR3 has 15 residues. Germline V CDR1 and CDR2: SNHLY, FYNNEI. With V trimmed by 6 bases and J by 2 bases, 10 bases remained unmatched. The full variable domain, rest sourced from reference TRBV2 and TRBJ2-7, is EPEVTQTPSHQVTQMGQEVILRCVPISNHLYFYWYRQILGQKVEFLVSFYNNEISEKSEIFDDQFSVERPDGSNFTLKIRSTKLEDSAMYFCASRPGTATTYEQYFGPGTRLTVT.

The chain employs TRBV27 and TRBJ2-1; 8 bases are a match to TRBD2. Trimming removed 4 bases from V and 0 bases from J; junction bases left unmatched: 8. Per the germline V gene, CDR1 is MNHEY and CDR2 is SMNVEV (reference sequence). This CDR3 contains 17 residues. CDR3 protein: CASSSAGGPFSYNEQFF. The DNA of the CDR3 is TGTGCCAGCAGTTCCGCGGGGGGACCTTTCTCCTACAATGAGCAGTTCTTC.

The chain carries TRBV4-1 and TRBJ1-5, with TRBD1 as a possible D gene (6 bases). Germline V lookup: CDR1 MGHRA, CDR2 YSYEKL. The CDR3 spans 15 residues. V was trimmed by 0 bases and J by 4 bases, leaving 10 bases between them. The CDR3 sequence is CASSQEQQGNQPQHF. CDR3 nucleotide sequence: TGCGCCAGCAGCCAAGAACAACAGGGTAATCAGCCCCAGCATTTT.

CDR3 nucleotides: TGTGCCAGCAGCCCGGCGTGGACAGGGTCGGGCAATCAGCCCCAGCATTTT. Translated: CASSPAWTGSGNQPQHF. The rearrangement uses TRBV11-2 and TRBJ1-5, with 8 bases fitting TRBD1. CDR1 is SGHAT and CDR2 is FQNNGV in the germline V gene. With V trimmed by 5 bases and J by 2 bases, 11 bases remained unmatched. There are 17 residues in the CDR3.

This clone is a singleton in its sample. This chain joins TRBV15 and TRBJ1-5; D not certain. V was trimmed by 3 bases and J by 0 bases, leaving 12 bases between them. Germline-derived CDR1 and CDR2 are LNHNV and YYDKDF (reference sequence). The CDR3 consists of 16 residues. Written as DNA, the CDR3 is TGTGCCACCAGCAGCGGGTCGGGGTATAGCAATCAGCCCCAGCATTTT. It yields the protein CATSSGSGYSNQPQHF. The full variable domain, rest sourced from reference TRBV15 and TRBJ1-5, is DAMVIQNPRYQVTQFGKPVTLSCSQTLNHNVMYWYQQKSSQAPKLLFHYYDKDFNNEADTPDNFQSRRPNTSFCFLDIRSPGLGDTAMYLCATSSGSGYSNQPQHFGDGTRLSIL.

CDR3 DNA: TGTGCCAGCAGGGCTGGACTGAACAATGAGCAGTTCTTC. This sequence encodes CASRAGLNNEQFF. This chain links TRBV7-2 with TRBJ2-1; the D gene is possibly TRBD2 (5 bases). V lost 6 bases, J lost 5 bases, and 11 bases lay in between. The CDR3 is 13 residues long. Germline CDR1 SGHTA, CDR2 FQGNSA. Full variable domain (missing parts from reference TRBV7-2 and TRBJ2-1): GAGVSQSPSNKVTEKGKDVELRCDPISGHTALYWYRQSLGQGLEFLIYFQGNSAPDKSGLPSDRFSAERTGGSVSTLTIQRTQQEDSAVYLCASRAGLNNEQFFGPGTRLTVL.

This clone occurred a few times. The chain recombines TRBV19 with TRBJ1-6; unclear D gene. CDR1 and CDR2 from the germline V gene are LNHDA and SQIVND (reference sequence). This CDR3 spans 15 amino acids. Trimming pared 4 bases from V and 0 bases from J, leaving 7 bases between. CDR3 DNA: TGTGCCAGTAGTACACGGAGCTCCTATAATTCACCCCTCCACTTT. Its protein is CASSTRSSYNSPLHF. The entire variable domain, with the rest obtained from reference TRBV19 and TRBJ1-6, is as follows: DGGITQSPKYLFRKEGQNVTLSCEQNLNHDAMYWYRQDPGQGLRLIYYSQIVNDFQKGDIAEGYSVSREKKESFPLTVTSAQKNPTAFYLCASSTRSSYNSPLHFGNGTRLTVT.

The rearrangement uses TRBV6-5 and TRBJ1-1; D is possibly TRBD1 (6 bases). Trimming shortened V by 6 bases and J by 1 base, and 9 bases separated the two germline ends. The CDR3 loop spans 13 amino acids. Germline assignment: CDR1 MNHEY and CDR2 SVGAGI. CDR3 residues: CASSRGANTEAFF. CDR3 DNA: TGTGCCAGCAGCCGGGGGGCGAACACTGAAGCTTTCTTT.

This chain uses TRBV7-9 with TRBJ2-7; D perhaps matches TRBD1 (6 bases). Germline V gives CDR1 SEHNR, CDR2 FQNEAQ (reference sequence). This CDR3 comprises 15 residues. The V end was cut by 5 bases, the J end by 2 bases, with 16 bases between. Written as DNA, the CDR3 is TGTGCCAGCAGCGTGGGGGCGGGTTCACCCTACGAGCAGTACTTC. The encoded protein is CASSVGAGSPYEQYF.

This clone showed up just once. This chain uses TRBV7-9 with TRBJ1-3; 7 nucleotides line up with TRBD1. The CDR3 spans 16 residues. CDR1 and CDR2 from the germline V gene are SEHNR and FQNEAQ (reference sequence). J lost 3 bases, V lost 4 bases, and 9 bases had no gene match. In nucleotides, the CDR3 is TGTGCCAGCAGCTCCCCGCGAGGACAGGTTGGAAACACCATATATTTT. It encodes CASSSPRGQVGNTIYF.

The V call is TRBV27, the J call TRBJ2-1; 7 bases match TRBD1. Losses at the gene ends were 7 bases for V and 6 bases for J; bases not matched to a gene: 9. This CDR3 contains 14 residues. Germline V lookup: CDR1 MNHEY, CDR2 SMNVEV (reference sequence). CDR3 DNA: TGTGCCAGCACCCCCGAGACAGGGCTCAATGAGCAGTTCTTC. It yields the protein CASTPETGLNEQFF.

There are a few counts of this clone. This chain joins TRBV27 and TRBJ2-3, with TRBD2 identical over 10 bases. The length of the CDR3 is 15 residues. Unmatched junction bases numbered 7, after V lost 8 bases and J lost 2 bases. Germline assignment: CDR1 MNHEY and CDR2 SMNVEV (reference sequence). CDR3 amino acids: CASPSSGGITDTQYF. CDR3 sequence (DNA): TGTGCCAGCCCGAGTAGCGGGGGGATCACAGATACGCAGTATTTT.

This clone was detected only once. The chain is built from TRBV7-8 and TRBJ2-5; D is perhaps TRBD1 (5 bases). Germline V gene lookup returns CDR1 SGHVS and CDR2 FQNEAQ. The CDR3 is made up of 11 amino acids. V lost 7 bases and J lost 3, with 6 bases in between. Here the CDR3 DNA reads TGTGCCAGCAAGACAGAAGAGACCCAGTACTTC. Translated, it gives CASKTEETQYF.

The rearrangement links TRBV19 to TRBJ1-6; 9 bases align to TRBD1. After removal of 6 bases from V and 9 bases from J, the junction contained 6 bases not matched to a gene. This CDR3 is built from 14 residues. Germline V gives CDR1 LNHDA, CDR2 SQIVND (reference sequence). As DNA, the CDR3 is TGTGCCAGTAGCCCGACAGGGGGGGTTTCACCCCTCCACTTT. It translates to CASSPTGGVSPLHF.

V is TRBV19 and J is TRBJ2-1; 8 nucleotides match TRBD1. V lost 6 bases, J lost 8 bases, and 9 bases stayed unmatched. The CDR3 spans 14 residues. CDR1 LNHDA and CDR2 SQIVND come from the germline V gene (reference sequence). This CDR3 is CASRRDRQPDEQFF. CDR3 in DNA: TGTGCCAGTAGGAGGGACAGGCAACCTGATGAGCAGTTCTTC. Supplemented by reference TRBV19 and TRBJ2-1, the full variable domain reads DGGITQSPKYLFRKEGQNVTLSCEQNLNHDAMYWYRQDPGQGLRLIYYSQIVNDFQKGDIAEGYSVSREKKESFPLTVTSAQKNPTAFYLCASRRDRQPDEQFFGPGTRLTVL.

The chain uses TRBV27 and TRBJ2-4, with unresolved D. CDR1 and CDR2 (germline): MNHEY, SMNVEV (reference sequence). The V end lost 4 bases, the J end lost 0 bases, and 10 bases lay between the germline ends. There are 15 residues in the CDR3. The CDR3 DNA reads TGTGCCAGCAGTTCAATCTACCGAGCCAAAAACATTCAGTACTTC. It yields the protein CASSSIYRAKNIQYF.

The chain carries TRBV6-5 and TRBJ2-7; 8 bases match TRBD1. Germline trimming cut 7 bases from V and 6 bases from J; bases unmatched to any gene: 8. This CDR3 spans 13 amino acids. Germline values: CDR1 MNHEY, CDR2 SVGAGI. The DNA for the CDR3 is TGTGCCAGCACCGGACAGGGCTGGAGCGAGCAGTACTTC. The encoded protein is CASTGQGWSEQYF.

The chain links TRBV4-2 to TRBJ2-7; possible D gene TRBD1, 5 bases. The germline gives CDR1 LGHNA, CDR2 YNFKEQ. The CDR3 sequence is 15 residues long. Trimming took 2 bases from V and 0 from J, leaving 11 bases between them. CDR3 amino acids: CASSQTGMSSYEQYF. The CDR3 bases are TGTGCCAGCAGCCAAACAGGAATGAGCTCCTACGAGCAGTACTTC.

The chain combines TRBV5-1 with TRBJ1-6, with a possible D match to TRBD1 (5 bases). Germline V gene sequence: CDR1 SGHRS, CDR2 YFSETQ. The CDR3 consists of 14 residues. The V end was cut by 2 bases, the J end by 11 bases, with 14 bases between. This CDR3 reads CASSFAGAEAPLHF. The CDR3 coding sequence is TGCGCCAGCAGCTTTGCTGGGGCTGAGGCACCCCTCCACTTT.